The rows below give T cell receptor beta chains drawn from one sample of a study of cytomegalovirus exposure and HLA in healthy donors. Profiled with immunoSEQ multiplex PCR; TCRdb holds only in-frame clones, not every one. The sample carries more than 90,000 clones, over 60% recorded once. Sequenced: PBMCs. Source of these receptors: a female donor in good health and CMV-seronegative. CDR3s include the opening cysteine and the closing phenylalanine or tryptophan. The D gene is left open where the match is weak. Clone size appears in some rows only: once, few, many, or a class for an expanded clone.

J gene	clone size	D gene	V gene	CDR3 protein	CDR3 DNA
TRBJ1-2	NA	TRBD1	TRBV9	CASSVNRDRGSGYTF	TGTGCCAGCAGCGTCAACCGGGACAGGGGCTCTGGCTACACCTTC
TRBJ1-2	NA	NA	TRBV9	CASSVREEGPSGPNYGYTF	TGTGCCAGCAGCGTCCGGGAGGAGGGCCCATCGGGCCCTAACTATGGCTACACCTTC
TRBJ2-1	NA	TRBD2	TRBV2	CATSGDRMTSGNFNEQFF	TGTGCCACCTCGGGGGACAGAATGACTAGCGGAAATTTCAATGAGCAGTTCTTC
TRBJ2-3	NA	TRBD2	TRBV11-2	CASSEINSGGGTDTQYF	TGTGCCAGCAGCGAAATCAACAGCGGGGGGGGCACAGATACGCAGTATTTT
TRBJ2-4	few	NA	TRBV7-3	CASSPTGGGGVENIQYF	TGTGCCAGCAGCCCCACGGGTGGAGGGGGGGTAGAAAACATTCAGTACTTC
TRBJ2-3	few	NA	TRBV28	CASGPRGMPDTQYF	TGTGCCAGCGGACCTAGGGGTATGCCAGATACGCAGTATTTT
TRBJ2-7	NA	TRBD1	TRBV30	CAWLRPRDRGPYEQYF	TGTGCCTGGCTAAGACCACGGGACAGGGGCCCATACGAGCAGTACTTC
TRBJ1-1	once	NA	TRBV7-9	CASSLQIQNTEAFF	TGTGCCAGCAGCCTACAGATTCAGAACACTGAAGCTTTCTTT
TRBJ2-7	NA	NA	TRBV7-6	CASSSFSTQGSVEQYF	TGTGCCAGCAGCTCCTTTAGTACCCAGGGGAGCGTCGAGCAGTACTTC
TRBJ2-2	NA	NA	TRBV5-5	CASSLGTGLNTGELFF	TGTGCCAGCAGCTTGGGCACAGGCCTTAACACCGGGGAGCTGTTTTTT
TRBJ2-3	NA	NA	TRBV14	CASSQHLASTDTQYF	TGTGCCAGCAGCCAACACTTAGCGTCCACAGATACGCAGTATTTT
TRBJ1-5	NA	TRBD1	TRBV9	CASSVNRGSNNQPQHF	TGTGCCAGCAGCGTAAACAGGGGATCGAACAATCAGCCCCAGCATTTT
TRBJ2-3	NA	TRBD2	TRBV7-9	CASSQSGRRLSDTQYF	TGTGCCAGCAGCCAGAGCGGGAGACGTTTATCTGATACGCAGTATTTT
TRBJ2-1	NA	NA	TRBV4-1	CASSQAPTESSYNEQFF	TGCGCCAGCAGCCAGGCCCCGACGGAGAGCTCCTACAATGAGCAGTTCTTC
TRBJ2-6	NA	NA	TRBV30	CAWSVGSWRFSGANVLTF	TGTGCCTGGAGTGTAGGCTCCTGGCGGTTCTCTGGGGCCAACGTCCTGACTTTC
TRBJ1-4	NA	NA	TRBV7-9	CASSFQGRGEKLFF	TGTGCCAGCAGCTTCCAGGGAAGAGGTGAAAAACTGTTTTTT
TRBJ1-4	NA	NA	TRBV5-1	CASSLAGGTTNEKLFF	TGCGCCAGCAGCTTGGCGGGGGGGACGACTAATGAAAAACTGTTTTTT
TRBJ2-2	NA	NA	TRBV4-1	CASSQVLGELFF	TGCGCCAGCAGCCAAGTATTAGGGGAGCTGTTTTTT
TRBJ1-6	NA	TRBD1	TRBV5-8	CASSPQAGTGNNSPLHF	TGTGCCAGCAGCCCTCAGGCCGGGACAGGGAATAATTCACCCCTCCACTTT
TRBJ2-5	NA	TRBD2	TRBV9	CASSFPTSGSLETQYF	TGTGCCAGCAGCTTCCCGACTAGCGGGTCCCTGGAGACCCAGTACTTC
TRBJ2-1	NA	TRBD2	TRBV27	CASSSFLRTSGSNEQFF	TGTGCCAGCAGTAGTTTCTTAAGGACTAGCGGGAGCAATGAGCAGTTCTTC
TRBJ2-2	few	NA	TRBV6-5	CASSYDGRSTGELFF	TGTGCCAGCAGTTACGACGGGAGAAGCACCGGGGAGCTGTTTTTT